The 24 T cell receptor beta chains listed next were all sequenced from one sample in a study of blood T cell repertoires in COVID-19. Here immunoSEQ multiplex PCR was the method, and the copy in TCRdb shows in-frame clones only, minus some. The sample records about 190,000 clones, over 75% being singletons. The sequenced sample consisted of peripheral blood. Every receptor here comes from a woman in her forties or fifties with acute or convalescent COVID-19.

The V and J genes are TRBV11-2 and TRBJ2-3, with a weak D call TRBD1 (6 bases). V was trimmed by 4 bases and J by 2 bases, leaving 13 bases between them. The CDR3 runs 15 residues. Germline CDR1 SGHAT, CDR2 FQNNGV. This CDR3 reads CASSSQGMSTDTQYF. In DNA, the CDR3 is TGTGCCAGCAGCTCGCAGGGGATGTCCACAGATACGCAGTATTTT. The full variable domain, its missing parts supplied by reference TRBV11-2 and TRBJ2-3, is EAGVAQSPRYKIIEKRQSVAFWCNPISGHATLYWYQQILGQGPKLLIQFQNNGVVDDSQLPKDRFSAERLKGVDSTLKIQPAKLEDSAVYLCASSSQGMSTDTQYFGPGTRLTVL.

This clone was detected once. The chain is built from TRBV6-2 or TRBV6-3 and TRBJ1-1; D perhaps matches TRBD1 (6 bases). This CDR3 contains 16 residues. V was trimmed by 2 bases and J by 4 bases, leaving 17 bases between them. Germline V gene data show CDR1 as MNHEY and CDR2 as SVGEGT. The DNA for the CDR3 is TGTGCCAGCAGTTACCAACCCCCAGGGGAGGGCACTGAAGCTTTCTTT. It codes for CASSYQPPGEGTEAFF.

The chain couples TRBV7-2 to TRBJ1-5; D unclear. The germline gives CDR1 SGHTA, CDR2 FQGNSA. This CDR3 has 13 amino acids. Trimming left V 2 bases short and J 8 bases short, with 10 bases between. The CDR3 spells CASSLSLVEPQHF. CDR3 sequence (DNA): TGTGCCAGCAGCTTAAGTTTGGTAGAGCCCCAGCATTTT.

The V gene is TRBV2, the J gene TRBJ1-6; 8 bases agree with TRBD1. The CDR3 is 15 amino acids. Germline CDR1 is SNHLY and CDR2 is FYNNEI. V shed 5 bases and J 4 bases; nucleotides not matched to a gene: 4. The CDR3 bases are TGTGCCAGCAGTACGGACAGGGTTTATAATTCACCCCTCCACTTT. Encoded protein: CASSTDRVYNSPLHF.

The CDR3 sequence: CASSRDPGLNTGELFF. The DNA of the CDR3 is TGCGCCAGCAGCCGAGACCCGGGACTGAACACCGGGGAGCTGTTTTTT. The chain links TRBV4-3 to TRBJ2-2; a possible D gene is TRBD2 (6 bases). The length of the CDR3 is 16 residues. CDR1 LGHNA and CDR2 YSLEER come from the germline V gene. Trimming shortened V by 4 bases and J by 1 base, and 13 bases separated the two germline ends.

The sample holds a few counts of this clone. This chain joins TRBV19 and TRBJ1-2; unclear D gene. The CDR3 is 14 residues long. Deletions cut 3 bases from V and 1 base from J, with 9 bases between. Germline V gives CDR1 LNHDA, CDR2 SQIVND (reference sequence). For the CDR3, the DNA is TGTGCCAGTAGTATTCGAGGTATTAACTATGGCTACACCTTC. This translates into CASSIRGINYGYTF.

This chain joins TRBV10-2 and TRBJ1-5; possibly TRBD1 for D (5 bases). Germline V lookup: CDR1 WSHSY, CDR2 SAAADI. The CDR3 contains 14 residues. V shed 6 bases and J shed 5 bases, with 14 bases lying between them. The CDR3 DNA reads TGCGCCAGCAGGCGCAGGGCGGAGCATCAGCCCCAGCATTTT. Encoded protein: CASRRRAEHQPQHF.

V usage is TRBV10-3 and J usage is TRBJ1-1, with 7 bases that match TRBD1. The CDR3 is made up of 17 amino acids. Germline trimming cut 3 bases from V and 5 bases from J; bases unmatched to any gene: 15. The germline V gene encodes CDR1 ENHRY and CDR2 SYGVKD. The CDR3 DNA sequence: TGTGCCATCAGTGATTACAGGGGAGGCGTAAGCGCGACTGAAGCTTTCTTT. The encoded protein is CAISDYRGGVSATEAFF.

Concerning this clone: At one boundary the junction diverges from the germline segment, which might be a read error. The rearrangement joins TRBV27 to TRBJ1-5, with D possibly matching TRBD1 (6 bases). Per germline, CDR1 MNHEY and CDR2 SMNVEV (reference sequence). The CDR3 covers 15 residues. This chain's CDR3 is CASGLVQGRIQPQHF. DNA for the CDR3: TGTGCCAGCGGTTTGGTCCAGGGGCGAATTCAGCCCCAGCATTTT.

The rearrangement links TRBV18 to TRBJ1-1; D is perhaps TRBD1 (6 bases). Trimming took 0 bases from V and 4 from J, leaving 9 bases between them. The germline gives CDR1 KGHSH, CDR2 LQKENI. The length of the CDR3 is 14 residues. The CDR3: CASSPPRGRTEAFF. The DNA of the CDR3 is TGTGCCAGCTCACCACCCAGGGGACGCACTGAAGCTTTCTTT.

The chain uses TRBV7-2 and TRBJ2-3; D might be TRBD2 (5 bases). The CDR3 loop spans 17 amino acids. CDR1 is SGHTA, CDR2 FQGNSA, per germline. The V end was cut by 4 bases, the J end by 0 bases, with 17 bases between. The CDR3 DNA is TGTGCCAGCAGCTCCCGCCCCCAGCGGTCGAGCACAGATACGCAGTATTTT. It is translated as CASSSRPQRSSTDTQYF.

The J gene is TRBJ2-2, the V gene TRBV28; TRBD1 agrees at 7 bases. The CDR3 contains 16 residues. Germline assignment: CDR1 MDHEN and CDR2 SYDVKM. V dropped 5 bases and J dropped 6; count of bases not matched to a gene: 12. CDR3 region: CASSPDRARGPGELFF. The CDR3 DNA reads TGTGCCAGCAGTCCCGACAGGGCAAGAGGGCCCGGGGAGCTGTTTTTT.

This clone was picked up many times. This chain joins TRBV27 and TRBJ2-1, with 7 bases aligning to TRBD2. J lost 4 bases, V lost 8 bases, and 8 bases had no gene match. The CDR3 length is 14 residues. The germline CDR1 and CDR2 sequences are MNHEY and SMNVEV (reference sequence). CDR3 amino acids: CASYRAGKYNEQFF. The CDR3 bases are TGTGCCAGCTACAGAGCGGGAAAATACAATGAGCAGTTCTTC.

This clone was picked up a small number of times. V usage is TRBV3-1 (or the pseudogene TRBV3-2) and J usage is TRBJ1-1; 9 nucleotides match TRBD1. Germline values: CDR1 LGHDT, CDR2 YNNKEL (reference sequence). The CDR3 covers 15 residues. V shed 0 bases and J 13 bases; nucleotides not matched to a gene: 12. CDR3 sequence (DNA): TGTGCCAGCAGCCAAGAGACAGGGGGGATGTTCTGGATTTTCTTT. This encodes CASSQETGGMFWIFF.

The chain links TRBV4-3 to TRBJ1-2; D is ambiguous. V was trimmed by 0 bases and J by 2 bases, leaving 7 bases between them. In germline, CDR1 is LGHNA, CDR2 YSLEER. The CDR3 runs to 14 residues. CDR3 sequence: CASSQDRANYGYTF. CDR3 sequence (DNA): TGCGCCAGCAGCCAAGATCGAGCCAACTATGGCTACACCTTC.

This clone was counted a single time. The chain employs TRBV6-5 and TRBJ2-3; 7 bases align to TRBD2. Germline V gene data show CDR1 as MNHEY and CDR2 as SVGAGI. This CDR3 contains 14 residues. With V trimmed by 6 bases and J by 1 base, 4 bases remained unmatched. The CDR3 region has the DNA TGTGCCAGCAGCGGGGGAGGGGGCACAGATACGCAGTATTTT. Translating it yields CASSGGGGTDTQYF.

The chain is built from TRBV11-2 and TRBJ2-7, with D maybe TRBD2 (5 bases). This CDR3 region has 14 residues. The V gene lost 2 bases and the J gene lost 3 bases, with 11 bases spanning the gap. The germline gives CDR1 SGHAT, CDR2 FQNNGV. The CDR3 nucleotides read TGTGCCAGCAGCTTACGAGGGCATTACTACGAGCAGTACTTC. Translating gives CASSLRGHYYEQYF.

The rearrangement uses TRBV28 and TRBJ2-3; 9 bases map to TRBD2. Germline CDR1 is MDHEN and CDR2 is SYDVKM. This CDR3 is built from 16 residues. Germline trimming cut 3 bases from V and 5 bases from J; bases unmatched to any gene: 9. The CDR3 here is CASSLPLAGPVDTQYF. The CDR3 bases are TGTGCCAGCAGTTTGCCGCTAGCGGGACCCGTAGATACGCAGTATTTT.

This clone occurred once. The gene calls are TRBV5-6 and TRBJ2-7; a weak D match, TRBD1 (5 bases). With 4 bases removed from V and 0 bases from J, the gap between germline ends came to 11 bases. Germline-derived CDR1 and CDR2 are SGHDT and YYEEEE. The CDR3 consists of 14 residues. As DNA, the CDR3 is TGTGCCAGCAGCCGAAGACAGACCTCCTACGAGCAGTACTTC. Translated, it gives CASSRRQTSYEQYF.

The rearrangement joins TRBV27 to TRBJ1-4; 7 bases map to TRBD1. Germline V gene lookup returns CDR1 MNHEY and CDR2 SMNVEV (reference sequence). The CDR3 runs to 14 residues. J lost 6 bases, V lost 5 bases, and 6 bases had no gene match. The CDR3 DNA sequence: TGTGCCAGCAGTCGACAGGGTGGATATGAAAAACTGTTTTTT. It specifies CASSRQGGYEKLFF.

The gene calls are TRBV19 and TRBJ1-2; 9 bases are shared with TRBD1. The germline CDR1 and CDR2 sequences are LNHDA and SQIVND (reference sequence). Germline trimming cut 4 bases from V and 6 bases from J; bases unmatched to any gene: 6. The CDR3 is 14 residues long. CDR3 residues: CASSTRDRVNGYTF. The CDR3 region has the DNA TGTGCCAGTAGTACGCGGGACAGGGTGAATGGCTACACCTTC.

The chain combines TRBV30 with TRBJ1-5; D might be TRBD1 (6 bases). Trimming cost V 0 bases and J 5 bases, with 8 bases left between them. The CDR3 is made up of 13 amino acids. CDR1 is GTSNPN, CDR2 SVGIG, per germline (reference sequence). CDR3 region: CAWSVGGYQPQHF. CDR3 nucleotides: TGTGCCTGGAGTGTAGGGGGATATCAGCCCCAGCATTTT.

Here the CDR3 DNA reads TGTGCCAGCAGTTCGCCGGGACTTCTCTACGAGCAGTACTTC. Its translation: CASSSPGLLYEQYF. The chain combines TRBV6-5 with TRBJ2-7; TRBD2 might be the D (6 bases). V was pared by 4 bases and J by 3 bases, with 13 bases between. The CDR3 runs 14 residues. Germline V gene data show CDR1 as MNHEY and CDR2 as SVGAGI.

This clone came up many times. The genes are TRBV19 and TRBJ1-4; D may be TRBD1 (5 bases). Germline CDR1 reads LNHDA; CDR2 reads SQIVND (reference sequence). Trimming shortened V by 3 bases and J by 7 bases, and 15 bases separated the two germline ends. This CDR3 has 15 residues. In DNA, the CDR3 is TGTGCCAGTAGTATTACCGGGACTGGAGGTGAAAAACTGTTTTTT. It encodes CASSITGTGGEKLFF. The full variable domain, with the rest looked up from reference TRBV19 and TRBJ1-4, is DGGITQSPKYLFRKEGQNVTLSCEQNLNHDAMYWYRQDPGQGLRLIYYSQIVNDFQKGDIAEGYSVSREKKESFPLTVTSAQKNPTAFYLCASSITGTGGEKLFFGSGTQLSVL.